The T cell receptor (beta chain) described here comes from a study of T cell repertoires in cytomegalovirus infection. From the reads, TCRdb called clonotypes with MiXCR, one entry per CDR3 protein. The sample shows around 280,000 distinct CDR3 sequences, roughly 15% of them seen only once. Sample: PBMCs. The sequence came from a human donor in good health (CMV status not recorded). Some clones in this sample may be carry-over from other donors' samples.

The CDR3 nucleotides are TGTGCCAGCCTGAGGGCTTATTCCTTCACCGATGGCTACACCTTC. Residues: CASLRAYSFTDGYTF. The chain carries TRBV7-2 and TRBJ1-2; D unclear. The CDR3 loop spans 15 amino acids. CDR1 is SGHTA and CDR2 is FQGNSA in the germline V gene. V lost 8 bases to trimming and J lost 6 bases, with 22 bases between them.